One sample yielded the 22 T cell receptor beta chains listed below, sequenced in a study of post-analysis software for immune sequencing data. Unique molecular identifiers tagged the TCR beta cDNA libraries. TCRdb re-called the PCR reads through MiXCR, storing one row per CDR3 protein. The sample consists of approximately 250,000 distinct CDR3 sequences, 36% of them appearing once. General study points: Patients carried roughly 5 TRBV segments more frequently than controls did, and TRBV5-6, TRBV5-1 and TRBV20-1 were among them.

Antigens of these TCRs are unknown. Sequencing used blood. These TCRs come from a girl aged 5 to 17 with multiple sclerosis.

This clonotype was found many times. The chain has TRBV29-1 and TRBJ2-1, with D perhaps TRBD2 (6 bases). V lost 6 bases and J lost 3, with 18 bases in between. Germline V gives CDR1 SQVTM, CDR2 ANQGSEA. This CDR3 is 15 amino acids long. CDR3 loop: CSVVGGSGYYNEQFF. The CDR3, as DNA: TGCAGCGTCGTCGGGGGTAGCGGATACTACAATGAGCAGTTCTTC.

Concerning this clonotype: This may come from a read error, since a much larger clone is one base off. The gene calls are TRBV18 and TRBJ2-4, with a tentative D call TRBD2 (6 bases). The J call is uncertain, as TRBJ2-7 better fits the DNA end. This CDR3 has 13 amino acids. Per the germline V gene, CDR1 is KGHSH and CDR2 is LQKENI. The CDR3 nucleotides read TGTGCCAGCTCCCGCGGGACTCGCTGCGAGCAGTACTTC. It translates to CASSRGTRCEQYF.

The rearrangement links TRBV29-1 to TRBJ2-7, with a weak D call TRBD1 (7 bases). The J call could be wrong; TRBJ2-5 is a better fit for the DNA end. The CDR3 has 13 residues. From germline, CDR1 is SQVTM and CDR2 ANQGSEA. The chain's CDR3 is CSVGHRGGETQYF. The CDR3 DNA follows: TGCAGCGTTGGCCACAGGGGAGGAGAGACCCAGTACTTC.

This clonotype was seen a handful of times. This chain links TRBV19 with TRBJ1-1; D call uncertain. CDR3 size: 15 residues. Germline V gene data show CDR1 as LNHDA and CDR2 as SQIVND (reference sequence). The V and J ends lost 3 bases and 1 base respectively, with 12 bases between them. CDR3 loop: CASSISGQANTEAFF. In DNA, the CDR3 is TGTGCCAGTAGTATCAGCGGGCAAGCGAACACTGAAGCTTTCTTT.

This clonotype showed up just once. Its ends do not fully match the called genes, so a read error is possible. The chain joins TRBV28 to TRBJ1-1; no reliable D call. Germline V gene sequence: CDR1 MDHEN, CDR2 SYDVKM. The length of the CDR3 is 15 residues. CDR3 nucleotide sequence: TGTACCAGCAGACCCACCGGAGGGTCGGTCACTGAAGCTTTCTTT. Amino acids: CTSRPTGGSVTEAFF.

Details on this clonotype: One end of the junction fails to match germline, which may point to a read error. The chain has TRBV24-1 and TRBJ2-1; 11 bases line up with TRBD2. The CDR3 is 17 amino acids. CDR1 is KGHDR and CDR2 is SFDVKD in the germline V gene. CDR3 DNA: TGTGCCACCAGTGACCCTAGCGGGGGGAGCTCCCACAATGAGCAGTTCTTC. Amino acid sequence: CATSDPSGGSSHNEQFF.

This clonotype was observed a few times. J is TRBJ2-4 and V is TRBV6-2 or TRBV6-3; D remains unclear. The J call may be incorrect, as the DNA end agrees better with TRBJ2-7. Germline V gene sequence: CDR1 MNHEY, CDR2 SVGEGT. The CDR3 covers 13 residues. This CDR3 reads CASSPRRAYEQYF. CDR3 DNA sequence: TGTGCCAGCAGTCCGAGGAGAGCCTACGAGCAGTACTTC.

Concerning this clonotype: Just one base apart from a much larger clone, this may be a read error. This chain links TRBV19 with TRBJ1-2; D not resolved. Germline-derived CDR1 and CDR2 are LNHDA and SQIVND (reference sequence). The CDR3 consists of 14 residues. This CDR3 reads CVSTRHSANYGYTF. For the CDR3, the DNA is TGTGTCAGTACCAGACACTCAGCTAACTATGGCTACACCTTC.

This clonotype was detected once. CDR3 DNA: TGTGCCAGCAGTCCGCCGGGACAGGGTAGCGCCTACGAGCAGTACTTC. Translated, it gives CASSPPGQGSAYEQYF. This chain links TRBV28 with TRBJ2-7; the match to TRBD1 covers 9 bases. V was clipped by 5 bases and J by 2 bases; unmatched bases: 10. This CDR3 has 16 amino acids. CDR1 is MDHEN and CDR2 is SYDVKM in the germline V gene.

This clonotype was observed a handful of times. This sequence joins TRBV29-1 and TRBJ2-2, with D hard to call. Per the germline V gene, CDR1 is SQVTM and CDR2 is ANQGSEA. V lost 6 bases and J lost 0, with 2 bases in between. The CDR3 consists of 11 residues. The CDR3 bases are TGCAGCGTGGCGAACACCGGGGAGCTGTTTTTT. Encoded protein: CSVANTGELFF.

This clonotype was found once. The rearrangement uses TRBV13 and TRBJ2-5, with D unresolved. V lost 8 bases to trimming and J lost 0 bases, with 7 bases between them. Germline loops: CDR1 PRHDT, CDR2 FYEKMQ (reference sequence). CDR3 length equals 12 residues. This chain's CDR3 is CASGRYQETQYF. The DNA of the CDR3 is TGTGCCAGCGGGCGGTACCAAGAGACCCAGTACTTC.

DNA of the CDR3: TGTGCCAGCAACCTCCGGGGGGAGCGGGAAGGCGGCCAGTACTTC. Translated: CASNLRGEREGGQYF. The genes are TRBV3-1 and TRBJ2-5, with TRBD2 identical over 7 bases. The CDR3 totals 15 residues. J gave up 10 bases and V 7 bases, and 18 bases lay outside the gene matches. Germline V gene sequence: CDR1 LGHDT, CDR2 YNNKEL (reference sequence).

This clonotype turned up a few times. This chain connects TRBV7-6 to TRBJ1-2; D is unclear. This CDR3 spans 15 amino acids. The germline gives CDR1 SGHVS, CDR2 FNYEAQ. Deletions cut 4 bases from V and 0 bases from J, with 12 bases between. The CDR3 region is CASSSTRSPNYGYTF. In DNA, the CDR3 is TGTGCCAGCAGCTCCACTAGGTCCCCTAACTATGGCTACACCTTC.

This clonotype occurred many times. This rearrangement joins TRBV20-1 to TRBJ1-6; D is unresolved. The CDR3 runs to 15 residues. CDR1 is DFQATT, CDR2 SNEGSKA, per germline (reference sequence). Trimming cost V 2 bases and J 0 bases, with 8 bases left between them. The CDR3 reads CSARSPSSYNSPLHF. The CDR3, as DNA: TGCAGTGCTAGATCGCCGAGCTCCTATAATTCACCCCTCCACTTT.

This clonotype turned up a few times. The J gene is TRBJ2-1, the V gene TRBV14; D might be TRBD2 (7 bases). Trimming cost V 4 bases and J 6 bases, with 13 bases left between them. CDR1 is SGHDN and CDR2 is FVKESK in the germline V gene. This CDR3 has 14 residues. The CDR3 sequence is CASSLGGPVNEQFF. The CDR3 region has the DNA TGTGCCAGCAGCCTCGGGGGGCCTGTCAATGAGCAGTTCTTC.

This clonotype has ten or more counts. The chain has TRBV4-2 and TRBJ1-2; 9 bases map to TRBD1. Germline loops: CDR1 LGHNA, CDR2 YNFKEQ. V lost 1 base and J lost 6; bases outside the gene matches: 6. The CDR3 extends over 15 amino acids. Written as DNA, the CDR3 is TGTGCCAGCAGCCAAGTGGGGACAGGGAAGAATGGCTACACCTTC. Its protein is CASSQVGTGKNGYTF.

This clonotype occurred many times. The chain recombines TRBV7-9 with TRBJ2-5, with D possibly matching TRBD2 (6 bases). Deletions cut 1 base from V and 4 bases from J, with 16 bases between. In germline, CDR1 is SEHNR, CDR2 FQNEAQ (reference sequence). The length of the CDR3 is 16 residues. The CDR3, as DNA: TGTGCCAGCAGCTTAGAACTTCGGGAGTCAGGAGAGACCCAGTACTTC. This sequence encodes CASSLELRESGETQYF.

The CDR3 DNA reads as TGTGCCAGCAGCTTAATGGGGGGGAATGAGCAGTTCTTC. Translated, it gives CASSLMGGNEQFF. The chain links TRBV7-9 to TRBJ2-1; TRBD2 matches at 7 bases. V was pared by 2 bases and J by 7 bases, with 2 bases of the junction left unmatched. The CDR3 contains 13 residues. Germline V lookup: CDR1 SEHNR, CDR2 FQNEAQ (reference sequence). Drawing the rest from reference TRBV7-9 and TRBJ2-1, the complete variable domain is DTGVSQNPRHKITKRGQNVTFRCDPISEHNRLYWYRQTLGQGPEFLTYFQNEAQLEKSRLLSDRFSAERPKGSFSTLEIQRTEQGDSAMYLCASSLMGGNEQFFGPGTRLTVL.

This clonotype was picked up a small number of times. The chain couples TRBV4-1 to TRBJ2-1; 7 bases line up with TRBD2. The J segment lost 3 bases and the V segment lost 0 bases, leaving 5 bases of the junction unmatched. This CDR3 is 16 amino acids long. Germline CDR1 reads MGHRA; CDR2 reads YSYEKL. For the CDR3, the DNA is TGCGCCAGCAGCCAAGAGGGTCTAGCGGTCTACAATGAGCAGTTCTTC. Translation gives CASSQEGLAVYNEQFF.

This clonotype was detected many times. The rearrangement links TRBV5-6 to TRBJ2-1, with 11 bases aligning to TRBD2. The CDR3 is 15 amino acids. With V trimmed by 4 bases and J by 2 bases, 2 bases remained unmatched. Germline V gene lookup returns CDR1 SGHDT and CDR2 YYEEEE. CDR3 residues: CASSETSGTYNEQFF. Written as DNA, the CDR3 is TGTGCCAGCAGCGAGACTAGCGGGACCTACAATGAGCAGTTCTTC.

This clonotype was seen a handful of times. The J gene is TRBJ1-1, the V gene TRBV5-1, with a possible D match to TRBD1 (5 bases). Trimming stripped 7 bases from V and 1 base from J, with 20 bases between. The length of the CDR3 is 16 residues. CDR1 SGHRS and CDR2 YFSETQ come from the germline V gene. The CDR3 here is CASVRGWGRQNTEAFF. CDR3 bases: TGCGCCAGCGTACGAGGCTGGGGCAGACAGAACACTGAAGCTTTCTTT. The variable domain in full, with the rest retrieved from reference TRBV5-1 and TRBJ1-1, is KAGVTQTPRYLIKTRGQQVTLSCSPISGHRSVSWYQQTPGQGLQFLFEYFSETQRNKGNFPGRFSGRQFSNSRSEMNVSTLELGDSALYLCASVRGWGRQNTEAFFGQGTRLTVV.

This clonotype turned up a few times. The V gene is TRBV20-1, the J gene TRBJ2-7; 7 bases map to TRBD1. The CDR3 runs 12 residues. Trimming at V came to 3 bases and at J to 1 base, leaving 0 bases not matched to a gene. Germline V lookup: CDR1 DFQATT, CDR2 SNEGSKA (reference sequence). The CDR3 DNA sequence: TGCAGTGCTAGGGGACAGTCCTACGAGCAGTACTTC. Translation: CSARGQSYEQYF.